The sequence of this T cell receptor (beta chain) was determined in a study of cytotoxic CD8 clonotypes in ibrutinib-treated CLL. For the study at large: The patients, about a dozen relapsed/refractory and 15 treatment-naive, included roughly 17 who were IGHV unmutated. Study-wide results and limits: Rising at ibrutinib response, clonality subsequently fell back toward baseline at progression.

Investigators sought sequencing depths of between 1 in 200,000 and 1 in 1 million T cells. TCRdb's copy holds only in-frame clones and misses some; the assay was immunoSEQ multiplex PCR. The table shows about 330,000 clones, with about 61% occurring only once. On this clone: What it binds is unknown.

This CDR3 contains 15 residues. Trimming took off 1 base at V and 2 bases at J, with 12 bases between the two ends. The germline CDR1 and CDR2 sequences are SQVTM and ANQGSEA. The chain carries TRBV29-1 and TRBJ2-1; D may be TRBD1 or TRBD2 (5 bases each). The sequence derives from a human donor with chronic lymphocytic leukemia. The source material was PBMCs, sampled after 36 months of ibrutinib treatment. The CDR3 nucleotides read TGCAGCGTTGAAGGAGGGACCATTACCTACAATGAGCAGTTCTTC. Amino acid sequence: CSVEGGTITYNEQFF.